This is a list of T cell receptor beta chains from one sample in a study of blood T cell repertoires in COVID-19. Repertoires were generated with immunoSEQ multiplex PCR, while TCRdb's copy carries only in-frame clones and drops some. Of about 410,000 clones in the sample, 89% were seen once. The sample was peripheral blood. These receptors all come from a woman between 40 and 50 years old with COVID-19, enrolled during active disease. CDR3s include the opening cysteine and the closing phenylalanine or tryptophan. A D gene is named only where the DNA matches it firmly. Clone size, where shown, is once, few, many, or a class for clones that have expanded.

abundance: few; v_gene: TRBV19; j_gene: TRBJ1-4; d_gene: .; CDR3aa: CASSMFGLSVFF; CDR3nt: TGTGCCAGTAGTATGTTTGGTCTCTCGGTGTTTTTT
abundance: .; v_gene: TRBV5-8; j_gene: TRBJ2-3; d_gene: .; CDR3aa: CASSLSEARGTDTQYF; CDR3nt: TGTGCCAGCAGCTTGAGCGAGGCGAGGGGCACAGATACGCAGTATTTT
abundance: .; v_gene: TRBV14; j_gene: TRBJ1-6; d_gene: .; CDR3aa: CASSVGGISPLHF; CDR3nt: TGTGCCAGCAGTGTTGGGGGGATATCACCCCTCCACTTT
abundance: few; v_gene: TRBV28; j_gene: TRBJ1-5; d_gene: TRBD1; CDR3aa: CASSIFTGGNQPQHF; CDR3nt: TGTGCCAGCAGTATTTTTACAGGGGGGAATCAGCCCCAGCATTTT
abundance: .; v_gene: TRBV6-2/TRBV6-3; j_gene: TRBJ1-1; d_gene: .; CDR3aa: CASSYTGTRPLGAFF; CDR3nt: TGTGCCAGCAGTTACACCGGGACAAGACCCCTTGGGGCTTTCTTT
abundance: .; v_gene: TRBV7-9; j_gene: TRBJ2-7; d_gene: .; CDR3aa: CASSLAKDSWGVYEQYF; CDR3nt: TGTGCCAGCAGCTTAGCGAAGGATTCCTGGGGCGTCTACGAGCAGTACTTC
abundance: .; v_gene: TRBV7-7; j_gene: TRBJ2-3; d_gene: .; CDR3aa: CASSLFGGTDTQYF; CDR3nt: TGTGCTAGCAGCTTATTCGGGGGCACAGATACGCAGTATTTT
abundance: .; v_gene: TRBV28; j_gene: TRBJ1-1; d_gene: .; CDR3aa: CASSLAPKLTEAFF; CDR3nt: TGTGCCAGCAGTTTAGCTCCTAAGTTGACTGAAGCTTTCTTT
abundance: once; v_gene: TRBV10-3; j_gene: TRBJ1-5; d_gene: .; CDR3aa: CAISEGPRMPQHF; CDR3nt: TGTGCCATCAGTGAGGGGCCAAGGATGCCCCAGCATTTT
abundance: few; v_gene: TRBV19; j_gene: TRBJ1-2; d_gene: .; CDR3aa: CASSLTMNYGYTF; CDR3nt: TGTGCCAGTAGTCTCACAATGAACTATGGCTACACCTTC
abundance: .; v_gene: TRBV28; j_gene: TRBJ1-2; d_gene: TRBD1; CDR3aa: CASSRGQGTAGYTF; CDR3nt: TGTGCCAGCAGTCGCGGACAGGGGACCGCTGGCTACACCTTC
abundance: .; v_gene: TRBV25-1; j_gene: TRBJ2-6; d_gene: TRBD2; CDR3aa: CASKGTSGSGANVLTF; CDR3nt: TGTGCCAGCAAGGGGACTAGCGGTTCTGGGGCCAACGTCCTGACTTTC
abundance: .; v_gene: TRBV5-1; j_gene: TRBJ2-1; d_gene: .; CDR3aa: CASSFNSYNEQFF; CDR3nt: TGCGCCAGCAGCTTCAACAGCTACAATGAGCAGTTCTTC